The 20 T cell receptor beta chains listed next were all sequenced from one sample in a study of Graves' ophthalmopathy and Graves' hyperthyroidism. As the template, RNA transcripts were used to amplify TCR beta CDR3 regions. After a first-round RT-PCR with HTBI primers, a second-round multiplex PCR was run. One entry per CDR3 protein results from TCRdb running MiXCR on the multiplex PCR reads. The sample has some 380,000 distinct CDR3 sequences, less than 20% seen once. The sequencing sample was made of peripheral blood. Receptors originate from a woman between 18 and 30 years old with stable Graves' hyperthyroidism.

In this sample, this clonotype turned up many times. This chain links TRBV27 with TRBJ1-2, with TRBD1 identical over 7 bases. Germline CDR1 reads MNHEY; CDR2 reads SMNVEV (reference sequence). This CDR3 is 15 amino acids long. V lost 3 bases and J lost 8; bases outside the gene matches: 12. CDR3 nucleotides: TGTGCCAGCAGTTTGGAGCGGGCAATGACAGGGGGCTACACCTTC. This encodes CASSLERAMTGGYTF.

This clonotype was seen more than once but under ten times. The CDR3 DNA sequence: TGTGCCAGTACCCCCCTCGGGGGCCATCAGCCCCAGCATTTT. This gives the protein CASTPLGGHQPQHF. V and J are TRBV19 and TRBJ1-5; possibly TRBD1 for D (6 bases). The CDR3 loop spans 14 amino acids. The V gene's germline CDR1 is LNHDA and CDR2 SQIVND (reference sequence). V lost 7 bases, J lost 5 bases, and 15 bases lay in between.

This clonotype was counted at least ten times. This chain connects TRBV10-3 to TRBJ1-5; D gene ambiguous. Trimming cost V 3 bases and J 2 bases, with 11 bases left between them. This CDR3 is built from 15 residues. The V gene's germline CDR1 is ENHRY and CDR2 SYGVKD. This chain's CDR3 is CAISEEEGGNQPQHF. In DNA, the CDR3 is TGTGCCATCAGTGAAGAGGAGGGAGGCAATCAGCCCCAGCATTTT.

This clonotype was found many times. The chain employs TRBV14 and TRBJ1-2; D unclear. Germline V lookup: CDR1 SGHDN, CDR2 FVKESK. The CDR3 spans 12 residues. V gave up 1 base and J gave up 7 bases, with 7 bases separating them. CDR3 DNA: TGTGCCAGCAGCCAAGCTCGGGCTGGCTACACCTTC. Amino acids: CASSQARAGYTF.

This clonotype was seen repeatedly, ten times or more. Since a much larger clone is just one base distant, this may be a read error. The chain carries TRBV6-1 and TRBJ2-5, with D possibly TRBD2 on 6 matching bases. Germline assignment: CDR1 MNHNS and CDR2 SASEGT. Trimming cost V 8 bases and J 4 bases, with 20 bases left between them. The CDR3 sequence is 15 residues long. In DNA form, the CDR3 reads TGTGCCAGCCGGGAGAGTAGAGTTTACCGAGAGACCCAGTACTTC. Its translation is CASRESRVYRETQYF.

This clonotype was seen at least ten times. The CDR3 sequence is CASSQDGTAEIFYGYTF. CDR3 in DNA: TGTGCCAGCAGCCAGGACGGGACAGCCGAGATCTTTTATGGCTACACCTTC. The rearrangement uses TRBV14 and TRBJ1-2; 7 nucleotides line up with TRBD1. The germline gives CDR1 SGHDN, CDR2 FVKESK. J lost 5 bases, V lost 3 bases, and 15 bases had no gene match. This CDR3 is 17 amino acids long.

At least ten counts were recorded for this clonotype. V usage is TRBV27 and J usage is TRBJ1-1; TRBD1 matches 7 bases. The CDR3 sequence is 14 residues long. Germline CDR1 is MNHEY and CDR2 is SMNVEV (reference sequence). The V and J ends lost 6 bases and 1 base, in that order; junction bases with no gene match: 5. CDR3 coding DNA: TGTGCCAGCAGACGCCGGACAGGGAACACTGAAGCTTTCTTT. It is translated as CASRRRTGNTEAFF.

This clonotype was recorded at least ten times. The junction shows a germline mismatch at one end, possibly a read error. The chain is built from TRBV5-7 and TRBJ1-3; D gene unclear. TRBV5-7 is sorted into the ORF group, with uncertain function. The CDR3 consists of 14 residues. CDR3 DNA: TGCGCCAGCAGCTTGGGAGCCTCTGGAAACACCATATATTTT. Its protein is CASSLGASGNTIYF.

This clonotype was seen many times. This chain joins TRBV20-1 and TRBJ1-5; TRBD1 matches 7 bases. Unmatched junction bases numbered 14, after V lost 6 bases and J lost 6 bases. CDR1 is DFQATT and CDR2 is SNEGSKA in the germline V gene (reference sequence). The CDR3 contains 15 residues. The CDR3 spells CSATGTVTDRQPQHF. CDR3 coding DNA: TGCAGTGCAACCGGGACAGTGACGGATCGTCAGCCCCAGCATTTT.

This clonotype turned up a few times. V usage is TRBV6-5 and J usage is TRBJ1-5; 9 nucleotides line up with TRBD1. The V gene's germline CDR1 is MNHEY and CDR2 SVGAGI. This CDR3 is 13 amino acids long. V lost 6 bases, J lost 6 bases, and 3 bases stayed unmatched. The CDR3 DNA follows: TGTGCCAGCAGCTTACAGGGGGCTCAGCCCCAGCATTTT. Translating gives CASSLQGAQPQHF.

The sample holds many counts of this clonotype. The rearrangement links TRBV7-2 to TRBJ2-7; D is ambiguous. The CDR3 is made up of 13 amino acids. The germline V gene has CDR1 SGHTA and CDR2 FQGNSA. Trimming took off 4 bases at V and 7 bases at J, with 14 bases between the two ends. Here the CDR3 reads CASSYTIGLEQYF. CDR3 DNA: TGTGCCAGCAGCTACACGATCGGCCTGGAGCAGTACTTC.

Many counts were recorded for this clonotype. The chain couples TRBV5-6 to TRBJ2-7; weak D call: TRBD2 (6 bases). Germline CDR1 reads SGHDT; CDR2 reads YYEEEE. V was pared by 4 bases and J by 1 base, with 9 bases between. This CDR3 region has 13 residues. This chain's CDR3 is CASSAGRSYEQYF. CDR3 bases: TGTGCCAGCAGCGCGGGACGTTCCTACGAGCAGTACTTC.

This clonotype showed up many times. The chain employs TRBV12-3 or TRBV12-4 and TRBJ2-4, with a tentative D call TRBD1 (6 bases). V lost 3 bases and J lost 8, with 17 bases in between. The CDR3 covers 15 residues. CDR3 region: CASSFNGQKQDIQYF. CDR3 nucleotide sequence: TGTGCCAGCAGTTTTAACGGACAGAAACAAGACATTCAGTACTTC.

This clonotype was detected only once. The V and J genes are TRBV6-5 and TRBJ2-7, with 8 bases lining up with TRBD1. Trimming cost V 0 bases and J 6 bases; bases outside gene matches: 10. The CDR3 is 16 amino acids. Germline-derived CDR1 and CDR2 are MNHEY and SVGAGI. The CDR3 nucleotides read TGTGCCAGCAGTTACTCAGACAACAGGGGGGCAGGCGAGCAGTACTTC. This encodes CASSYSDNRGAGEQYF.

In this sample, this clonotype turned up many times. The chain links TRBV11-2 to TRBJ1-1; D uncertain. V shed 0 bases and J shed 0 bases, with 14 bases lying between them. The germline V gene has CDR1 SGHAT and CDR2 FQNNGV. The CDR3 loop spans 17 amino acids. CDR3 region: CASSLEVMGNMNTEAFF. As DNA, the CDR3 is TGTGCCAGCAGCTTAGAGGTGATGGGGAACATGAACACTGAAGCTTTCTTT. The variable domain in full, completed from reference TRBV11-2 and TRBJ1-1, reads EAGVAQSPRYKIIEKRQSVAFWCNPISGHATLYWYQQILGQGPKLLIQFQNNGVVDDSQLPKDRFSAERLKGVDSTLKIQPAKLEDSAVYLCASSLEVMGNMNTEAFFGQGTRLTVV.

The genes are TRBV27 and TRBJ1-2, with D perhaps TRBD1 (6 bases). This CDR3 contains 14 residues. Germline V gives CDR1 MNHEY, CDR2 SMNVEV (reference sequence). Trimming cost V 6 bases and J 4 bases, with 15 bases left between them. This chain's CDR3 is CASSLNRDGYGYTF. CDR3 sequence (DNA): TGTGCCAGCAGCTTAAACAGGGACGGCTATGGCTACACCTTC.

At least ten counts were recorded for this clonotype. This rearrangement joins TRBV19 to TRBJ1-2; 9 nucleotides match TRBD1. From germline, CDR1 is LNHDA and CDR2 SQIVND (reference sequence). This CDR3 has 14 residues. J was trimmed by 3 bases and V by 5 bases; bases with no gene match: 4. Here the CDR3 reads CASSLRDRDYGYTF. In nucleotides, the CDR3 is TGTGCCAGTAGTCTCCGGGACAGGGACTATGGCTACACCTTC. Looking up the rest from reference TRBV19 and TRBJ1-2 gives the full variable domain: DGGITQSPKYLFRKEGQNVTLSCEQNLNHDAMYWYRQDPGQGLRLIYYSQIVNDFQKGDIAEGYSVSREKKESFPLTVTSAQKNPTAFYLCASSLRDRDYGYTFGSGTRLTVV.

In this sample, this clonotype turned up many times. The CDR3 nucleotides read TGTGCCAGCAGTGAAGCCATCGGGAGGGGCCCAGGCACAAACGAGCAGTACTTC. It yields the protein CASSEAIGRGPGTNEQYF. V usage is TRBV6-1 and J usage is TRBJ2-7, with TRBD2 identical over 8 bases. The germline V gene encodes CDR1 MNHNS and CDR2 SASEGT. V dropped 0 bases and J dropped 5; count of bases not matched to a gene: 15. The CDR3 covers 18 residues.

CDR3 sequence reads: CATSDLHTGGGYTF. CDR3 in DNA: TGTGCCACCAGTGATTTGCACACAGGGGGAGGCTACACCTTC. V gene TRBV24-1 combines with J gene TRBJ1-2, with 8 bases matching TRBD1. V was pared by 0 bases and J by 8 bases, with 4 bases of the junction left unmatched. The CDR3 runs to 14 residues. Germline CDR1 is KGHDR and CDR2 is SFDVKD.

This clonotype was counted at least ten times. The rearrangement links TRBV20-1 to TRBJ1-6; 9 bases line up with TRBD1. J gave up 8 bases and V 0 bases, and 2 bases lay outside the gene matches. Germline CDR1 is DFQATT and CDR2 is SNEGSKA (reference sequence). The CDR3 runs to 14 residues. CDR3 sequence: CSARDGTGHSPLHF. The CDR3 coding sequence is TGCAGTGCTAGAGATGGGACAGGGCATTCACCCCTCCACTTT.